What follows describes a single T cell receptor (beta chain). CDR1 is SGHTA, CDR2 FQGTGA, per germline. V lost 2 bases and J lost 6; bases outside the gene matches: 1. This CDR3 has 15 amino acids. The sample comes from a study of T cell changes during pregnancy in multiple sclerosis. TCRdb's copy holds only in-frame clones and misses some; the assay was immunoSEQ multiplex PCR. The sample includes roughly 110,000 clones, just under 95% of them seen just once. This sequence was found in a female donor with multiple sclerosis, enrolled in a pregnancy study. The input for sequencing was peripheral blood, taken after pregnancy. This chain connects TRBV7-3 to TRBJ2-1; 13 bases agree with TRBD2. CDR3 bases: TGTGCCAGCAGCTTAGGGACTAGCGGGATCAATGAGCAGTTCTTC. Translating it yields CASSLGTSGINEQFF.